The rows below give T cell receptor beta chains drawn from one sample of a study of blood T cell repertoires in COVID-19. The data were produced by immunoSEQ multiplex PCR, yet TCRdb's version contains in-frame clones alone and is incomplete. The sample holds some 68,000 clones, 75% to 90% seen once. The specimen was peripheral blood. These TCRs come from a man aged 45-60 years with acute or convalescent COVID-19. Both conserved end residues are part of each CDR3. The order of the fields is J gene, clone size, V gene, D gene, CDR3 protein, CDR3 DNA. The D gene is left open where the match is weak. Size tells how often a clone was seen (once, few, many) or the class of an expanded clone, and some rows leave it out.

J gene: TRBJ1-4; clone size: NA; V gene: TRBV28; D gene: NA; CDR3 protein: CASSLRATNEKLFF; CDR3 DNA: TGTGCCAGCAGCCTCAGGGCAACTAATGAAAAACTGTTTTTT
J gene: TRBJ1-2; clone size: NA; V gene: TRBV6-2/TRBV6-3; D gene: TRBD1; CDR3 protein: CASSSQTGFRYGYTF; CDR3 DNA: TGTGCCAGCAGTTCTCAGACAGGGTTCCGTTATGGCTACACCTTC
J gene: TRBJ2-1; clone size: once; V gene: TRBV7-2; D gene: TRBD1; CDR3 protein: CASSIQPTGLNEQFF; CDR3 DNA: TGTGCCAGCAGCATCCAACCGACAGGGTTGAATGAGCAGTTCTTC
J gene: TRBJ2-7; clone size: NA; V gene: TRBV6-6; D gene: TRBD1; CDR3 protein: CASRREGQGVYEQYF; CDR3 DNA: TGTGCCAGCAGGAGAGAGGGACAGGGGGTTTACGAGCAGTACTTC
J gene: TRBJ1-2; clone size: NA; V gene: TRBV4-2; D gene: TRBD1; CDR3 protein: CASSQGDRAINYGYIF; CDR3 DNA: TGTGCCAGCAGCCAAGGGGACAGGGCAATTAACTATGGCTACATCTTC
J gene: TRBJ2-1; clone size: NA; V gene: TRBV6-5; D gene: TRBD2; CDR3 protein: CASSSELAGNYNEQFF; CDR3 DNA: TGTGCCAGCAGTTCCGAACTAGCGGGAAACTACAATGAGCAGTTCTTC
J gene: TRBJ1-1; clone size: NA; V gene: TRBV6-5; D gene: NA; CDR3 protein: CASSLRGRSYAEAFF; CDR3 DNA: TGTGCCAGCAGTCTCAGGGGACGTTCCTACGCTGAAGCTTTCTTT
J gene: TRBJ2-1; clone size: NA; V gene: TRBV4-2; D gene: NA; CDR3 protein: CASSQDRTSYNEQFF; CDR3 DNA: TGTGCCAGCAGCCAAGATCGTACTTCTTACAATGAGCAGTTCTTC
J gene: TRBJ1-5; clone size: NA; V gene: TRBV9; D gene: NA; CDR3 protein: CASSEGVRGDQPQHF; CDR3 DNA: TGTGCCAGCAGCGAAGGGGTGCGGGGGGATCAGCCCCAGCATTTT
J gene: TRBJ1-2; clone size: NA; V gene: TRBV28; D gene: TRBD1; CDR3 protein: CASSSLQGALEYGYTF; CDR3 DNA: TGTGCCAGCAGCTCCCTACAGGGGGCGCTTGAGTATGGCTACACCTTC
J gene: TRBJ2-1; clone size: NA; V gene: TRBV5-1; D gene: TRBD2; CDR3 protein: CASSVYASSGRTYNEQFF; CDR3 DNA: TGCGCCAGCAGCGTATACGCCTCTAGCGGGAGAACCTACAATGAGCAGTTCTTC
J gene: TRBJ1-3; clone size: NA; V gene: TRBV28; D gene: NA; CDR3 protein: CASSSPVGGNSGNTIYF; CDR3 DNA: TGTGCCAGCAGTTCCCCGGTCGGGGGTAACTCTGGAAACACCATATATTTT
J gene: TRBJ2-5; clone size: NA; V gene: TRBV6-5; D gene: TRBD2; CDR3 protein: CASSYLSGRAVETQYF; CDR3 DNA: TGTGCCAGCAGTTACCTTAGCGGGAGGGCGGTGGAGACCCAGTACTTC
J gene: TRBJ2-5; clone size: NA; V gene: TRBV3-1/TRBV3-2; D gene: TRBD2; CDR3 protein: CASARGGLAGAETQYF; CDR3 DNA: TGTGCCAGCGCCCGAGGGGGGCTAGCGGGAGCAGAGACCCAGTACTTC
J gene: TRBJ2-2; clone size: NA; V gene: TRBV14; D gene: NA; CDR3 protein: CASSPNRNTGELFF; CDR3 DNA: TGTGCCAGCAGCCCGAACAGAAACACCGGGGAGCTGTTTTTT
J gene: TRBJ2-1; clone size: NA; V gene: TRBV27; D gene: TRBD2; CDR3 protein: CASSFVVAGAWGEQFF; CDR3 DNA: TGTGCCAGCAGTTTTGTTGTAGCGGGAGCTTGGGGTGAGCAGTTCTTC
J gene: TRBJ2-1; clone size: NA; V gene: TRBV6-2/TRBV6-3; D gene: TRBD1; CDR3 protein: CASSYSTGTGYVDEQFF; CDR3 DNA: TGTGCCAGCAGTTACTCTACCGGGACAGGGTATGTGGATGAGCAGTTCTTC
J gene: TRBJ2-5; clone size: NA; V gene: TRBV5-1; D gene: NA; CDR3 protein: CASSLGAPHQETQYF; CDR3 DNA: TGCGCCAGCAGCTTAGGGGCGCCCCACCAAGAGACCCAGTACTTC
J gene: TRBJ2-1; clone size: NA; V gene: TRBV28; D gene: NA; CDR3 protein: CASSATWLGGLVNEQFF; CDR3 DNA: TGTGCCAGCAGTGCAACCTGGCTCGGGGGGCTAGTGAATGAGCAGTTCTTC
J gene: TRBJ2-7; clone size: NA; V gene: TRBV3-1/TRBV3-2; D gene: TRBD1; CDR3 protein: CASSPAYGDRGHEQYF; CDR3 DNA: TGTGCCAGCAGCCCAGCGTATGGGGACAGGGGCCACGAGCAGTACTTC
J gene: TRBJ1-1; clone size: NA; V gene: TRBV18; D gene: TRBD1; CDR3 protein: CASSRGQGAPEAFF; CDR3 DNA: TGTGCCAGCTCTCGCGGACAGGGGGCACCTGAAGCTTTCTTT
J gene: TRBJ1-5; clone size: NA; V gene: TRBV28; D gene: NA; CDR3 protein: CASSKRGVRGEGQPQHF; CDR3 DNA: TGTGCCAGCAGTAAAAGGGGTGTGCGGGGAGAAGGACAGCCCCAGCATTTT
J gene: TRBJ2-7; clone size: NA; V gene: TRBV3-1/TRBV3-2; D gene: NA; CDR3 protein: CASSQDPYEQYF; CDR3 DNA: TGTGCCAGCAGCCAAGATCCTTACGAGCAGTACTTC
J gene: TRBJ1-4; clone size: NA; V gene: TRBV19; D gene: TRBD1; CDR3 protein: CASRDRDRAFGLFF; CDR3 DNA: TGTGCCAGTAGGGACCGGGACAGGGCTTTCGGACTGTTTTTT
J gene: TRBJ1-2; clone size: once; V gene: TRBV5-4; D gene: TRBD1; CDR3 protein: CASSHRDRGQGGYTF; CDR3 DNA: TGTGCCAGCAGCCACCGGGACAGGGGGCAGGGGGGCTACACCTTC
J gene: TRBJ1-2; clone size: few; V gene: TRBV6-5; D gene: NA; CDR3 protein: CASSYSGHGYTF; CDR3 DNA: TGTGCCAGCAGTTACAGTGGCCATGGCTACACCTTC
J gene: TRBJ1-4; clone size: NA; V gene: TRBV4-2; D gene: NA; CDR3 protein: CASRLTGINEKLFF; CDR3 DNA: TGTGCCAGCAGACTTACGGGGATTAATGAAAAACTGTTTTTT
J gene: TRBJ1-2; clone size: NA; V gene: TRBV27; D gene: NA; CDR3 protein: CASRVGGLDYGYTF; CDR3 DNA: TGTGCCAGCAGGGTGGGAGGGTTGGACTATGGCTACACCTTC
J gene: TRBJ2-5; clone size: NA; V gene: TRBV7-9; D gene: TRBD1; CDR3 protein: CASSYRDRGRVTQYF; CDR3 DNA: TGTGCCAGCAGCTACCGGGACAGGGGGCGAGTGACCCAGTACTTC
J gene: TRBJ1-4; clone size: NA; V gene: TRBV9; D gene: TRBD1; CDR3 protein: CASSVSGTGLEKLFF; CDR3 DNA: TGTGCCAGCAGCGTAAGCGGGACAGGGCTTGAAAAACTGTTTTTT
J gene: TRBJ2-5; clone size: NA; V gene: TRBV4-3; D gene: NA; CDR3 protein: CASSQEAARGNQETQYF; CDR3 DNA: TGCGCCAGCAGCCAAGAGGCCGCTCGTGGCAACCAAGAGACCCAGTACTTC
J gene: TRBJ1-1; clone size: NA; V gene: TRBV7-2; D gene: TRBD1; CDR3 protein: CASSYNRGNTEAFF; CDR3 DNA: TGTGCCAGCAGCTATAACAGGGGGAACACTGAAGCTTTCTTT
J gene: TRBJ2-5; clone size: NA; V gene: TRBV5-1; D gene: NA; CDR3 protein: CASSLQGSETQYF; CDR3 DNA: TGCGCCAGCAGCTTACAGGGTAGCGAGACCCAGTACTTC
J gene: TRBJ1-2; clone size: NA; V gene: TRBV18; D gene: NA; CDR3 protein: CASSQYGRDGYTF; CDR3 DNA: TGTGCCAGCTCACAATATGGTCGCGATGGCTACACCTTC
J gene: TRBJ1-2; clone size: NA; V gene: TRBV7-2; D gene: TRBD1; CDR3 protein: CASSLARTGPYGYTF; CDR3 DNA: TGTGCCAGCAGCTTAGCTAGGACAGGGCCCTATGGCTACACCTTC
J gene: TRBJ2-2; clone size: NA; V gene: TRBV6-5; D gene: NA; CDR3 protein: CASSSVQKNTGELFF; CDR3 DNA: TGTGCCAGCAGTTCTGTACAGAAGAACACCGGGGAGCTGTTTTTT
J gene: TRBJ1-2; clone size: NA; V gene: TRBV6-5; D gene: NA; CDR3 protein: CASREGYRSYGYTF; CDR3 DNA: TGTGCCAGCAGGGAGGGGTACAGGAGCTATGGCTACACCTTC
J gene: TRBJ2-7; clone size: NA; V gene: TRBV28; D gene: TRBD1; CDR3 protein: CASSLMGGREDRARDEQYF; CDR3 DNA: TGTGCCAGCAGTTTGATGGGAGGACGTGAGGACAGGGCAAGGGACGAGCAGTACTTC
J gene: TRBJ1-6; clone size: NA; V gene: TRBV3-1/TRBV3-2; D gene: NA; CDR3 protein: CSLLIGDSYNSPLHF; CDR3 DNA: TGTTCTTTATTAATCGGGGACTCCTATAATTCACCCCTCCACTTT
J gene: TRBJ1-5; clone size: NA; V gene: TRBV19; D gene: TRBD1; CDR3 protein: CASSIGETGGGYQPQHF; CDR3 DNA: TGTGCCAGTAGTATAGGAGAGACAGGGGGCGGGTATCAGCCCCAGCATTTT
J gene: TRBJ2-7; clone size: NA; V gene: TRBV5-6; D gene: TRBD1; CDR3 protein: CASRATGEWASSYEQYF; CDR3 DNA: TGTGCCAGCAGGGCAACAGGGGAATGGGCTAGCTCCTACGAGCAGTACTTC
J gene: TRBJ2-3; clone size: NA; V gene: TRBV6-5; D gene: NA; CDR3 protein: CASSQTRDLTQYF; CDR3 DNA: TGTGCCAGCAGTCAGACTAGGGATTTGACGCAGTATTTT
J gene: TRBJ1-1; clone size: NA; V gene: TRBV5-6; D gene: NA; CDR3 protein: CVSSSSGAGARAFF; CDR3 DNA: TGTGTCAGCAGTTCCTCCGGGGCGGGGGCGAGAGCTTTCTTT
J gene: TRBJ2-2; clone size: medium-sized; V gene: TRBV27; D gene: TRBD2; CDR3 protein: CASSLWGAGATGELFF; CDR3 DNA: TGTGCCAGCAGTTTATGGGGAGCGGGAGCCACCGGGGAGCTGTTTTTT
J gene: TRBJ1-2; clone size: NA; V gene: TRBV9; D gene: NA; CDR3 protein: CASSVAGKEFCGYTF; CDR3 DNA: TGTGCCAGCAGCGTGGCCGGGAAAGAGTTTTGTGGCTACACCTTC
J gene: TRBJ1-2; clone size: NA; V gene: TRBV18; D gene: TRBD1; CDR3 protein: CASSPDRGVYTF; CDR3 DNA: TGTGCCAGCTCACCGGACAGGGGCGTCTACACCTTC
J gene: TRBJ1-1; clone size: once; V gene: TRBV13; D gene: NA; CDR3 protein: CASSSLWHRDTEAFF; CDR3 DNA: TGTGCCAGCAGCTCACTATGGCATCGGGACACTGAAGCTTTCTTT
J gene: TRBJ1-2; clone size: NA; V gene: TRBV11-3; D gene: NA; CDR3 protein: CASSLETGYGYTF; CDR3 DNA: TGTGCCAGCAGCTTAGAGACTGGGTATGGCTACACCTTC
J gene: TRBJ1-5; clone size: once; V gene: TRBV7-9; D gene: NA; CDR3 protein: CASSSGYQPQHF; CDR3 DNA: TGTGCCAGCAGCTCAGGGTATCAGCCCCAGCATTTT
J gene: TRBJ1-1; clone size: NA; V gene: TRBV9; D gene: NA; CDR3 protein: CASSSDLNTEAFF; CDR3 DNA: TGTGCCAGCAGCAGCGACTTAAACACTGAAGCTTTCTTT
J gene: TRBJ2-2; clone size: NA; V gene: TRBV30; D gene: NA; CDR3 protein: CAWRNRGSGTGELFF; CDR3 DNA: TGTGCCTGGAGAAATAGGGGGAGTGGCACCGGGGAGCTGTTTTTT
J gene: TRBJ1-4; clone size: NA; V gene: TRBV10-3; D gene: NA; CDR3 protein: CASSGDGVTNEKLFF; CDR3 DNA: TGTGCCTCTTCAGGGGACGGGGTTACTAATGAAAAACTGTTTTTT
J gene: TRBJ1-2; clone size: NA; V gene: TRBV6-5; D gene: TRBD1; CDR3 protein: CASSDRAYGYTF; CDR3 DNA: TGTGCCAGCAGCGACAGGGCCTATGGCTACACCTTC
J gene: TRBJ2-1; clone size: once; V gene: TRBV11-3; D gene: TRBD2; CDR3 protein: CASSPGLAGGVEQFF; CDR3 DNA: TGTGCCAGCAGCCCGGGACTAGCGGGAGGGGTTGAGCAGTTCTTC
J gene: TRBJ1-2; clone size: NA; V gene: TRBV6-5; D gene: TRBD1; CDR3 protein: CASSFYGQGLYTF; CDR3 DNA: TGTGCCAGCAGTTTCTACGGACAGGGCCTCTACACCTTC